This T cell receptor (beta chain) was sequenced during a study of long-term antiretroviral therapy in people with HIV. Overall study results and limits: Collection spanned 2004 to 2017; ART regimens may be less effective than current ones. Clones that had undergone expansion before ART prevailed in the repertoire throughout all time points.

Germline loops: CDR1 WSHSY, CDR2 SAAADI. V lost 3 bases and J 0 bases, leaving 6 bases between the germline ends. There are 15 residues in the CDR3. Researchers ran immunoSEQ v3.0 at survey level. A target of about 35,000-50,000 T-cell genomes per sample was set for sequencing. Sequencing used immunoSEQ multiplex PCR; TCRdb keeps in-frame clones, though not all of them. The sample contains just over 15,000 clones, roughly four fifths of which appear only once. Note on this clone: Antigen: not known.

V gene TRBV10-2 combines with J gene TRBJ1-6; D gene ambiguous. Sequencing was performed on unsorted PBMCs, taken just before starting antiretroviral therapy. The receptor's source is a man aged 35 to 55 with HIV. The CDR3, as DNA: TGCGCCAGCAGTGATGGAGGCTCCTATAATTCACCCCTCCACTTT. Protein: CASSDGGSYNSPLHF.